These 27 T cell receptor beta chains originate from one sample sequenced in a study of blood T cell repertoires in COVID-19 (dated by TCRdb to the early 2020s). The library came from the immunoSEQ multiplex PCR assay. Drawn from immuneACCESS, this table holds only the in-frame rearrangements with V and J called that TCRdb kept. Clones are partly lost; checked studies trace under half to an unresolved V gene and leave the rest unexplained. The sample table shows about 370,000 clones, and 85% to 90% are seen once. The biggest ten clones account for approximately 7% of the sample. Sequenced: peripheral blood. All receptors derive from a man younger than 30 with active or convalescent COVID-19.

The V gene is TRBV7-2, the J gene TRBJ2-1, with TRBD2 as a possible D gene (5 bases). Germline V gene sequence: CDR1 SGHTA, CDR2 FQGNSA. CDR3 size: 11 residues. V was cut by 5 bases and J by 10 bases, with 9 bases left in between. CDR3 in DNA: TGTGCCAGCAGCCCTAGCATAGAGCAGTTCTTC. It is translated as CASSPSIEQFF.

This chain links TRBV7-8 with TRBJ2-1, with D possibly being TRBD2 (5 bases). V lost 7 bases and J 5 bases, leaving 15 bases between the germline ends. CDR1 is SGHVS, CDR2 FQNEAQ, per germline. CDR3 size: 14 residues. The CDR3 sequence: CASTIRTSNNEQFF. The CDR3, as DNA: TGTGCCAGCACCATTAGGACTTCTAACAATGAGCAGTTCTTC. Looking up the rest from reference TRBV7-8 and TRBJ2-1 gives the full variable domain: GAGVSQSPRYKVAKRGQDVALRCDPISGHVSLFWYQQALGQGPEFLTYFQNEAQLDKSGLPSDRFFAERPEGSVSTLKIQRTQQEDSAVYLCASTIRTSNNEQFFGPGTRLTVL.

This clone was seen only once. The chain carries TRBV18 and TRBJ1-3; possible D gene TRBD1, 5 bases. V was trimmed by 3 bases and J by 2 bases, leaving 17 bases between them. The length of the CDR3 is 17 residues. CDR1 KGHSH and CDR2 LQKENI come from the germline V gene. The CDR3 protein is CASSPSPAGPPGNTIYF. CDR3 in DNA: TGTGCCAGCTCACCTTCCCCCGCAGGGCCTCCTGGAAACACCATATATTTT.

The chain couples TRBV11-1 to TRBJ1-6, with 7 bases that match TRBD1. With V trimmed by 6 bases and J by 5 bases, 7 bases remained unmatched. This CDR3 has 15 residues. Germline values: CDR1 SGHAT, CDR2 FQDESV (reference sequence). The DNA for the CDR3 is TGTGCCAGCAGTCAACACAGGGGTAATAATTCACCCCTCCACTTT. Its translation: CASSQHRGNNSPLHF.

The chain links TRBV7-9 to TRBJ1-1, with a weak D call TRBD1 (6 bases). Germline V CDR1 and CDR2: SEHNR, FQNEAQ (reference sequence). This CDR3 has 15 residues. With 3 bases removed from V and 0 bases from J, the gap between germline ends came to 11 bases. The CDR3 nucleotides read TGTGCCAGCAGCTTGGGCGACAGGATGAACACTGAAGCTTTCTTT. It yields the protein CASSLGDRMNTEAFF.

The genes are TRBV7-9 and TRBJ2-7; D perhaps matches TRBD1 (5 bases). The CDR3 is 13 residues long. Looked up from germline, CDR1 is SEHNR and CDR2 is FQNEAQ (reference sequence). The ends were cut back, 1 base at V and 2 bases at J, with 6 bases in the middle. The CDR3 nucleotides read TGTGCCAGCAGCTTAGTAGGGGCCTACGAGCAGTACTTC. It yields the protein CASSLVGAYEQYF.

The CDR3 is CASSRNRAPNYGYTF. The CDR3 region has the DNA TGTGCCAGCAGCAGAAACAGGGCCCCTAACTATGGCTACACCTTC. This chain uses TRBV7-2 with TRBJ1-2; a possible D gene is TRBD1 (6 bases). CDR3 length: 15 residues. Germline V CDR1 and CDR2: SGHTA, FQGNSA. Trimming stripped 5 bases from V and 0 bases from J, with 13 bases between.

In this sample, this clone turned up a few times. The rearrangement uses TRBV7-3 and TRBJ1-2; 9 bases agree with TRBD1. Per the germline V gene, CDR1 is SGHTA and CDR2 is FQGTGA. V shed 5 bases and J 4 bases; nucleotides not matched to a gene: 5. CDR3 length equals 14 residues. The CDR3 sequence is CASSSTGGSYGYTF. The CDR3 coding sequence is TGTGCCAGCAGCAGCACAGGGGGCAGCTATGGCTACACCTTC.

This rearrangement joins TRBV6-2 or TRBV6-3 to TRBJ2-3, with D perhaps matching TRBD2 (5 bases). From germline, CDR1 is MNHEY and CDR2 SVGEGT. Trimming took 2 bases from V and 1 from J, leaving 13 bases between them. This CDR3 has 16 amino acids. CDR3 nucleotides: TGTGCCAGCAGTTACAGTGGCGGGCGGGGCACAGATACGCAGTATTTT. Amino acids: CASSYSGGRGTDTQYF.

This rearrangement joins TRBV2 to TRBJ1-6; D remains ambiguous. Germline V gene lookup returns CDR1 SNHLY and CDR2 FYNNEI. CDR3 size: 20 residues. Trimming took off 0 bases at V and 5 bases at J, with 23 bases between the two ends. CDR3 protein: CASSEAPPLIETLDNSPLHF. The DNA of the CDR3 is TGTGCCAGCAGTGAAGCCCCCCCTCTAATCGAGACCCTAGATAATTCACCCCTCCACTTT.

This chain connects TRBV9 to TRBJ1-2, with D maybe TRBD1 (6 bases). Germline CDR1 and CDR2: SGDLS and YYNGEE. Trimming took off 0 bases at V and 6 bases at J, with 18 bases between the two ends. This CDR3 has 16 amino acids. The chain's CDR3 is CASSVDGQGLIDGYTF. The DNA of the CDR3 is TGTGCCAGCAGCGTAGATGGCCAGGGGTTGATAGATGGCTACACCTTC. Full variable domain (outside the CDR3, taken from reference TRBV9 and TRBJ1-2): DSGVTQTPKHLITATGQRVTLRCSPRSGDLSVYWYQQSLDQGLQFLIQYYNGEERAKGNILERFSAQQFPDLHSELNLSSLELGDSALYFCASSVDGQGLIDGYTFGSGTRLTVV.

This clone was detected once. The V call is TRBV7-3, the J call TRBJ2-1; the match to TRBD2 covers 9 bases. With V trimmed by 0 bases and J by 1 base, 7 bases remained unmatched. From germline, CDR1 is SGHTA and CDR2 FQGTGA. The CDR3 extends over 18 amino acids. The CDR3 DNA reads as TGTGCCAGCAGCTTAACAATGGGTAGCGGGAGATCCTACAATGAGCAGTTCTTC. Translated, it gives CASSLTMGSGRSYNEQFF.

In nucleotides, the CDR3 is TGTGCCAAGACTAGCGGGTTCAATGAGCAGTTCTTC. Residues: CAKTSGFNEQFF. The V and J genes are TRBV2 and TRBJ2-1; 10 bases fit TRBD2. The CDR3 runs to 12 residues. From germline, CDR1 is SNHLY and CDR2 FYNNEI. V lost 10 bases, J lost 6 bases, and 3 bases stayed unmatched.

The rearrangement links TRBV18 to TRBJ2-3; maybe TRBD2 (6 bases). The CDR3 totals 16 residues. The V and J ends lost 5 bases and 2 bases respectively, with 17 bases between them. Per the germline V gene, CDR1 is KGHSH and CDR2 is LQKENI. CDR3 sequence: CASSSIMGGSTDTQYF. DNA for the CDR3: TGTGCCAGCTCATCTATAATGGGGGGATCCACAGATACGCAGTATTTT.

The V and J genes are TRBV7-9 and TRBJ2-1; a weak D match, TRBD1 (5 bases). This CDR3 region has 17 residues. Trimming removed 4 bases at V and 0 bases at J, with 16 bases between. Per the germline V gene, CDR1 is SEHNR and CDR2 is FQNEAQ (reference sequence). The CDR3 sequence is CASSYQKQANSYNEQFF. CDR3 nucleotides: TGTGCCAGCAGCTATCAGAAACAGGCGAACTCCTACAATGAGCAGTTCTTC. The whole variable domain, filled in from reference TRBV7-9 and TRBJ2-1, reads DTGVSQNPRHKITKRGQNVTFRCDPISEHNRLYWYRQTLGQGPEFLTYFQNEAQLEKSRLLSDRFSAERPKGSFSTLEIQRTEQGDSAMYLCASSYQKQANSYNEQFFGPGTRLTVL.

The chain combines TRBV27 with TRBJ2-1, with D perhaps matching TRBD2 (6 bases). CDR1 is MNHEY, CDR2 SMNVEV, per germline (reference sequence). With 5 bases removed from V and 7 bases from J, the gap between germline ends came to 9 bases. The CDR3 runs 12 residues. The CDR3 sequence: CASSRTINEQFF. CDR3 coding DNA: TGTGCCAGCAGTAGGACTATTAATGAGCAGTTCTTC.

This clone occurred once. The chain joins TRBV10-3 to TRBJ1-2; 7 nucleotides match TRBD1. J lost 4 bases, V lost 6 bases, and 5 bases had no gene match. CDR1 and CDR2 (germline): ENHRY, SYGVKD. This CDR3 is built from 13 residues. CDR3 bases: TGTGCCATCAGGGGGGACAGCACCTATGGCTACACCTTC. Residues: CAIRGDSTYGYTF.

The V gene is TRBV25-1, the J gene TRBJ1-2; no reliable D call. Germline V lookup: CDR1 MGHDK, CDR2 SYGVNS. The CDR3 has 12 amino acids. V lost 0 bases to trimming and J lost 4 bases, with 3 bases between them. The CDR3, as DNA: TGTGCCAGCAGTGAATACAGCTATGGCTACACCTTC. Translated: CASSEYSYGYTF.

The DNA for the CDR3 is TGTGCCAGTAGTATCATCCCGCCCTTAATTGGACAGGGTGGAAACACTGAAGCTTTCTTT. Protein: CASSIIPPLIGQGGNTEAFF. The rearrangement uses TRBV19 and TRBJ1-1; TRBD1 matches 8 bases. Germline CDR1 reads LNHDA; CDR2 reads SQIVND (reference sequence). Trimming at V came to 3 bases and at J to 2 bases, leaving 20 bases not matched to a gene. The CDR3 has 20 residues.

The CDR3 bases are TGTGCCAGCAGGCGATCGCGGGGGAGACAAGAGACCCAGTACTTC. Translating gives CASRRSRGRQETQYF. This chain joins TRBV6-5 and TRBJ2-5, with TRBD2 matching 7 bases. Germline V lookup: CDR1 MNHEY, CDR2 SVGAGI. This CDR3 is built from 15 residues. V lost 6 bases to trimming and J lost 2 bases; unmatched junction nucleotides: 9.

J is TRBJ1-5 and V is TRBV19; tentative D call: TRBD1 (6 bases). Looked up from germline, CDR1 is LNHDA and CDR2 is SQIVND (reference sequence). V shed 5 bases and J shed 7 bases, with 18 bases lying between them. This CDR3 region has 15 residues. The CDR3 bases are TGTGCCAGTAGTGGCAACAGGGCGACGGGGCAGCCCCAGCATTTT. This encodes CASSGNRATGQPQHF.

This clone is a singleton in its sample. The chain recombines TRBV19 with TRBJ1-5, with a possible D match to TRBD1 (5 bases). V was trimmed by 7 bases and J by 0 bases, leaving 16 bases between them. Germline V gene data show CDR1 as LNHDA and CDR2 as SQIVND (reference sequence). The CDR3 is 16 residues long. CDR3 nucleotide sequence: TGTGCCAGTAAGGCAGGGCCCGTGAATAGCAATCAGCCCCAGCATTTT. Protein: CASKAGPVNSNQPQHF. The full variable domain, rest sourced from reference TRBV19 and TRBJ1-5, is DGGITQSPKYLFRKEGQNVTLSCEQNLNHDAMYWYRQDPGQGLRLIYYSQIVNDFQKGDIAEGYSVSREKKESFPLTVTSAQKNPTAFYLCASKAGPVNSNQPQHFGDGTRLSIL.

V gene TRBV7-2 combines with J gene TRBJ1-6; D might be TRBD1 (5 bases). The CDR3 sequence is 14 residues long. Per the germline V gene, CDR1 is SGHTA and CDR2 is FQGNSA. The V end lost 1 base, the J end lost 16 bases, and 17 bases lay between the germline ends. The CDR3 is CASSLEVTAQPLHF. Here the CDR3 DNA reads TGTGCCAGCAGCTTAGAGGTGACAGCCCAGCCACTCCACTTT.

The chain recombines TRBV21-1 with TRBJ2-1; the table's D call of TRBD2 was not tested on the DNA. TRBV21-1 represents a pseudogene. This CDR3 contains 17 residues. The chain's CDR3 is CASSDDDSGNSYNEQFF. The CDR3 region has the DNA TGTGCCAGCAGCGATGACGATAGCGGGAACTCCTACAATGAGCAGTTCTTC.

This clone occurred once. The chain has TRBV28 and TRBJ1-1; 7 nucleotides align to TRBD1. The CDR3 consists of 16 residues. Germline V gene sequence: CDR1 MDHEN, CDR2 SYDVKM. Trimming cost V 4 bases and J 1 base; bases outside gene matches: 9. In DNA, the CDR3 is TGTGCCAGCAGTTGGCTTAGGACAGGCTCGAACACTGAAGCTTTCTTT. Translating it yields CASSWLRTGSNTEAFF.

The CDR3 sequence is CASNGYGSVNTEAFF. CDR3 nucleotide sequence: TGTGCCAGTAATGGGTATGGCAGCGTGAACACTGAAGCTTTCTTT. J is TRBJ1-1 and V is TRBV19; D call uncertain. CDR1 is LNHDA and CDR2 is SQIVND in the germline V gene (reference sequence). This CDR3 has 15 amino acids. Trimming took off 7 bases at V and 0 bases at J, with 15 bases between the two ends.

The chain links TRBV5-1 to TRBJ1-2; TRBD1 matches at 9 bases. Trimming took 3 bases from V and 0 from J; bases not matched to a gene: 3. The length of the CDR3 is 15 residues. From germline, CDR1 is SGHRS and CDR2 YFSETQ. CDR3 sequence (DNA): TGCGCCAGCAGCTGGGACAGGGTCTCTAACTATGGCTACACCTTC. As protein: CASSWDRVSNYGYTF.